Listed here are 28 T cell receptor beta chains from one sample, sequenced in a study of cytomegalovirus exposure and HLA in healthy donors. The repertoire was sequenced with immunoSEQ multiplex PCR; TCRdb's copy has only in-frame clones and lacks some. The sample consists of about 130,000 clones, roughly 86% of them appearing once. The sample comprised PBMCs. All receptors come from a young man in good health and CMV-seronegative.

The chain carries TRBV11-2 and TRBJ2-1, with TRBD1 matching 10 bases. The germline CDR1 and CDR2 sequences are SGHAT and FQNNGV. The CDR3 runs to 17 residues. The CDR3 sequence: CVTRDRGPRSSYNEQFF. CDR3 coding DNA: TGTGTCACCAGGGACAGGGGACCCAGAAGCTCCTACAATGAGCAGTTCTTC.

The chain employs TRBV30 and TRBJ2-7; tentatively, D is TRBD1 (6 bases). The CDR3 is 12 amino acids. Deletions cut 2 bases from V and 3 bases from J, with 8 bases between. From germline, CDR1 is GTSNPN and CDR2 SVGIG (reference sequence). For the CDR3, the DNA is TGTGCCTGGAGTACAGGGATCTACGAGCAGTACTTC. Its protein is CAWSTGIYEQYF.

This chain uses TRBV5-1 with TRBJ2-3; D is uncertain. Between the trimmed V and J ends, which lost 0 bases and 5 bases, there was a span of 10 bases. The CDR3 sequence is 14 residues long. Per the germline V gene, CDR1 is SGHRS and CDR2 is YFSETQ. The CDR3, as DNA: TGCGCCAGCAGCTTGGTGCTAGAGCAAGATACGCAGTATTTT. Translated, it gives CASSLVLEQDTQYF.

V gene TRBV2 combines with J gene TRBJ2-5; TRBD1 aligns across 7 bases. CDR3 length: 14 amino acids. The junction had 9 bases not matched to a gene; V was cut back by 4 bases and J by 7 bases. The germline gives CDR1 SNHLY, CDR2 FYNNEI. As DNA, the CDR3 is TGTGCCAGCAGTGCGTCGAACAGGGGTGCGACCCAGTACTTC. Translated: CASSASNRGATQYF. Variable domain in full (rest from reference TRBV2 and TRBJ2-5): EPEVTQTPSHQVTQMGQEVILRCVPISNHLYFYWYRQILGQKVEFLVSFYNNEISEKSEIFDDQFSVERPDGSNFTLKIRSTKLEDSAMYFCASSASNRGATQYFGPGTRLLVL.

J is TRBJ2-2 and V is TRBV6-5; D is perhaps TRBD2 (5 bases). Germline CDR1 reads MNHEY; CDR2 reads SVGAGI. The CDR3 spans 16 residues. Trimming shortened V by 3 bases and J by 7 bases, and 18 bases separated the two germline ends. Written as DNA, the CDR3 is TGTGCCAGCAGTTATCCGGCGGGTGGATTTATCGGGGAGCTGTTTTTT. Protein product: CASSYPAGGFIGELFF.

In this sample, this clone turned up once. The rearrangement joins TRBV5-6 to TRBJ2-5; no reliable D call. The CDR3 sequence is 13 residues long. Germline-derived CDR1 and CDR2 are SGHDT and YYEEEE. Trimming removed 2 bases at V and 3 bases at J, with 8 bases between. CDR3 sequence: CASSFDWEETQYF. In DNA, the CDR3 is TGTGCCAGCAGCTTTGACTGGGAAGAGACCCAGTACTTC.

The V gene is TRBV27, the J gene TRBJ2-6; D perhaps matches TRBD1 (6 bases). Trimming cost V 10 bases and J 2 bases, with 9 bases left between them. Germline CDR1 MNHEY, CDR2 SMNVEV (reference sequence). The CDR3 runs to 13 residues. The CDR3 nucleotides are TGTGCCACCGCAGGGGCTGGGGCCAACGTCCTGACTTTC. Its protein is CATAGAGANVLTF.

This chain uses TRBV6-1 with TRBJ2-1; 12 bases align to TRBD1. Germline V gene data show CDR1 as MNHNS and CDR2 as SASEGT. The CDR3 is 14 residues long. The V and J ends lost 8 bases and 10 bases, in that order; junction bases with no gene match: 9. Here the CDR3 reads CASDRGQGAWEQFF. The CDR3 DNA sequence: TGTGCCAGCGATCGGGGACAGGGGGCTTGGGAGCAGTTCTTC.

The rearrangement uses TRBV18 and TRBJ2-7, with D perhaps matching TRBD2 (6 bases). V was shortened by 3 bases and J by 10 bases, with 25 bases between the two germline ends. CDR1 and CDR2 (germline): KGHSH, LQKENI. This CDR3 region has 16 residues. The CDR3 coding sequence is TGTGCCAGCTCACCTGGGATTAGCGTCATGGCGGCGGGACAGTACTTC. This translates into CASSPGISVMAAGQYF.

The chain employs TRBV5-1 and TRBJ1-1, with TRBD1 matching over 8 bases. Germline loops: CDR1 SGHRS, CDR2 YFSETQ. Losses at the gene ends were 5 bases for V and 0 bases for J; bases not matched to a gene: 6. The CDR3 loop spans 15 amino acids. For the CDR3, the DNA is TGCGCCAGCAGTCGGGACAGGCAAATGAACACTGAAGCTTTCTTT. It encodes CASSRDRQMNTEAFF.

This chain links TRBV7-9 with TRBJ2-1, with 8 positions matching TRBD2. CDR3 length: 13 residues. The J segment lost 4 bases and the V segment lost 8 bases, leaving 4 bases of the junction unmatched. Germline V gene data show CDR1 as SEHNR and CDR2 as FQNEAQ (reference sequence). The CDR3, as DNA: TGTGCCAGCGTCCTAGCGGGTTACAATGAGCAGTTCTTC. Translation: CASVLAGYNEQFF.

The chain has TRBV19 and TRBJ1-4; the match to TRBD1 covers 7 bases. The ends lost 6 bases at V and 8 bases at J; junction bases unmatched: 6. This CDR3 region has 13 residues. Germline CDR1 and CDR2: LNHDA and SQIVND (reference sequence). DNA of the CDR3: TGTGCCAGTAGGACAGGGAAGGACGAAAAACTGTTTTTT. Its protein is CASRTGKDEKLFF.

The CDR3 region is CASSSRGGFRYEQYF. The CDR3 DNA follows: TGTGCCAGCAGCTCACGGGGTGGATTTAGGTACGAGCAGTACTTC. This chain joins TRBV7-2 and TRBJ2-7; possible D gene TRBD2, 5 bases. V gave up 4 bases and J gave up 4 bases, with 17 bases separating them. The CDR3 consists of 15 residues. Germline V CDR1 and CDR2: SGHTA, FQGNSA.

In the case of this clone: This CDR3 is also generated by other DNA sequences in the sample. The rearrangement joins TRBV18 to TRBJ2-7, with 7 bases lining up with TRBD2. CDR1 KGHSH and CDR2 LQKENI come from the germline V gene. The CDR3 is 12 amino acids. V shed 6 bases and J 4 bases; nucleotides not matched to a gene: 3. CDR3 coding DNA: TGTGCCAGCTCCCCGGGACTATACGAGCAGTACTTC. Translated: CASSPGLYEQYF.

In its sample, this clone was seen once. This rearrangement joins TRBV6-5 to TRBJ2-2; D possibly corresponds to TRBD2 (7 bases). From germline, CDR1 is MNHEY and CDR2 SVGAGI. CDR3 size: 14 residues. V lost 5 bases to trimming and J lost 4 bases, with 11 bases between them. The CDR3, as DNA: TGTGCCAGCAGTAGGGGGGGGATCACCGGGGAGCTGTTTTTT. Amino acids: CASSRGGITGELFF.

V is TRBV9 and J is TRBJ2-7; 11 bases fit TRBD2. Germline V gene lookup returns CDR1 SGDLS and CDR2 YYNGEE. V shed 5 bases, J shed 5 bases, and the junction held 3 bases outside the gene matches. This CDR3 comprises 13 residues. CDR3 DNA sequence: TGTGCCAGCAGTCTAGCGGGGGGCCACGAGCAGTACTTC. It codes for CASSLAGGHEQYF.

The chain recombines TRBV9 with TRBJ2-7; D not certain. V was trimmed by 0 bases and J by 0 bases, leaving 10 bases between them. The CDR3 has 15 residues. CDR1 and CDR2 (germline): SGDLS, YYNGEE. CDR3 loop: CASSVGGQSSYEQYF. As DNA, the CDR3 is TGTGCCAGCAGCGTAGGAGGCCAGAGCTCCTACGAGCAGTACTTC.

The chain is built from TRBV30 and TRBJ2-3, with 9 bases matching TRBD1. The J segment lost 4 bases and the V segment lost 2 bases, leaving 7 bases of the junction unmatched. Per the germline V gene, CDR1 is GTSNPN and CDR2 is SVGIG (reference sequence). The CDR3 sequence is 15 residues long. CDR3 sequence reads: CAWSQGGQGADTQYF. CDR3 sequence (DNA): TGTGCCTGGAGTCAAGGGGGACAGGGTGCAGATACGCAGTATTTT. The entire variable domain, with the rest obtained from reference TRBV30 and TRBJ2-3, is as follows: SQTIHQWPATLVQPVGSPLSLECTVEGTSNPNLYWYRQAAGRGLQLLFYSVGIGQISSEVPQNLSASRPQDRQFILSSKKLLLSDSGFYLCAWSQGGQGADTQYFGPGTRLTVL.

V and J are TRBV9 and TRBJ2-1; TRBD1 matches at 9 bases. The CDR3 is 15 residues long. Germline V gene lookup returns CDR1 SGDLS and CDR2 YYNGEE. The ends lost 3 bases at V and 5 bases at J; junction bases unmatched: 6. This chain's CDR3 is CASSARDRVHNEQFF. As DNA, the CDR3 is TGTGCCAGCAGCGCCCGGGACAGGGTTCACAATGAGCAGTTCTTC.

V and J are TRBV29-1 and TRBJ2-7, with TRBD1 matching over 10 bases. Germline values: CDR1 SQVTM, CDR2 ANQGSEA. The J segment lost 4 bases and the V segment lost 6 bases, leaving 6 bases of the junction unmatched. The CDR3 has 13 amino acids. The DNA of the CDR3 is TGCAGCGTGAGACAGGGGGCGTCTTACGAGCAGTACTTC. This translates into CSVRQGASYEQYF.

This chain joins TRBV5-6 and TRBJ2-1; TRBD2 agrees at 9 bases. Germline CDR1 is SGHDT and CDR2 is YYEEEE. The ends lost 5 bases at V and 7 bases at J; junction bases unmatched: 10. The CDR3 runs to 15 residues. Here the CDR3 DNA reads TGTGCCAGCAGTCTCAGCGGGAGGCCAGCAAATGAGCAGTTCTTC. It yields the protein CASSLSGRPANEQFF.

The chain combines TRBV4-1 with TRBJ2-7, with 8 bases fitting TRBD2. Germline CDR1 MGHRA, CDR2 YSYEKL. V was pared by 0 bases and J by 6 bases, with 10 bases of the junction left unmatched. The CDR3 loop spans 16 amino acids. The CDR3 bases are TGCGCCAGCAGCCAAGATCAGACGGGAGGGAGCCGCGAGCAGTACTTC. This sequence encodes CASSQDQTGGSREQYF.

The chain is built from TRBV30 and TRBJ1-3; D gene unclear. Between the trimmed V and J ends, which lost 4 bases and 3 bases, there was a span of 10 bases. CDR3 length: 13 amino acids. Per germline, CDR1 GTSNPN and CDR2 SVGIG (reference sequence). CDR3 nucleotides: TGTGCCTGGATCACAGCCCTTGGAAACACCATATATTTT. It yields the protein CAWITALGNTIYF.

The CDR3 DNA follows: TGTGCCAGCGAGGGGGCTGGGGAGACCCAGTACTTC. It encodes CASEGAGETQYF. The chain carries TRBV11-2 and TRBJ2-5; 7 bases agree with TRBD1. Germline V gene sequence: CDR1 SGHAT, CDR2 FQNNGV. The CDR3 has 12 residues. After removal of 8 bases from V and 5 bases from J, the junction contained 5 bases not matched to a gene.

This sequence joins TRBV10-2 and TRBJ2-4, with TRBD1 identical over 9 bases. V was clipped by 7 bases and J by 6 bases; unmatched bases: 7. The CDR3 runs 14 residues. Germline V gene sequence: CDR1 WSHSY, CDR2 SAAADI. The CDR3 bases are TGCGCCAGCAAAGGGACAGGGATGGTAAACATTCAGTACTTC. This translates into CASKGTGMVNIQYF.

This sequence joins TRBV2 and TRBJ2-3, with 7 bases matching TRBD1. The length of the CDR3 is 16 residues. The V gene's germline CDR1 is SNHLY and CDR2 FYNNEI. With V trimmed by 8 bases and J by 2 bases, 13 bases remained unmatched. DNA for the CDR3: TGTGCCAGCTCACTGATTACAGGGGAAAACACAGATACGCAGTATTTT. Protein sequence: CASSLITGENTDTQYF. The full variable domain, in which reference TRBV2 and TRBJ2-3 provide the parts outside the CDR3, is EPEVTQTPSHQVTQMGQEVILRCVPISNHLYFYWYRQILGQKVEFLVSFYNNEISEKSEIFDDQFSVERPDGSNFTLKIRSTKLEDSAMYFCASSLITGENTDTQYFGPGTRLTVL.

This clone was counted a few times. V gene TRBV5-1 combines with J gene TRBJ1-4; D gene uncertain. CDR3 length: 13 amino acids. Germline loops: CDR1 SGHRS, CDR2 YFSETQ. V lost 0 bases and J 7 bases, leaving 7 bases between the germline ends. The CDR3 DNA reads TGCGCCAGCAGCTTGGCTCAGTTTGAAAAACTGTTTTTT. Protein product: CASSLAQFEKLFF. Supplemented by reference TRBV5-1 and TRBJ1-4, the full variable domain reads KAGVTQTPRYLIKTRGQQVTLSCSPISGHRSVSWYQQTPGQGLQFLFEYFSETQRNKGNFPGRFSGRQFSNSRSEMNVSTLELGDSALYLCASSLAQFEKLFFGSGTQLSVL.

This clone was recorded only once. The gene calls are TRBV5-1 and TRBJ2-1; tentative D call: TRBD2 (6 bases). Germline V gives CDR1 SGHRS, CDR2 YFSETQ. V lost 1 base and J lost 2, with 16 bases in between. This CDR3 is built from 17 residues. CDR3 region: CASSLYPAGTPYNEQFF. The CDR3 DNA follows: TGCGCCAGCAGCTTGTATCCCGCGGGGACTCCCTACAATGAGCAGTTCTTC.